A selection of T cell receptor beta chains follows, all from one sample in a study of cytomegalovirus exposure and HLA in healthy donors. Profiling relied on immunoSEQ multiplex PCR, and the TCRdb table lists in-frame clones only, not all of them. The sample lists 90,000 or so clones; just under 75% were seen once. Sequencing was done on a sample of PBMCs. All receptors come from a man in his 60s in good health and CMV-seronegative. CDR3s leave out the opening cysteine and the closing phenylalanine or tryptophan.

CDR3aa: ASSPGGSPNYNSPLH; v_gene: TRBV25-1
CDR3aa: ASSLLTGGTTGELF; v_gene: TRBV5-1
CDR3aa: ASSLQGGFWNEQF; v_gene: TRBV7-3
CDR3aa: ASGLAATNEKLF; v_gene: TRBV6-5
CDR3aa: ASSEASPQAGYGYT; v_gene: TRBV6-1
CDR3aa: ASIWGGLRSGANVLT; v_gene: TRBV7-8
CDR3aa: ASSEALRWGGNTEAF; v_gene: TRBV2
CDR3aa: ASSVNNNSPLH; v_gene: TRBV9
CDR3aa: ASSLGGREETQY; v_gene: TRBV5-6
CDR3aa: ASSFDIVYT; v_gene: TRBV7-9
CDR3aa: ASRAGTSGSLPPDTQY; v_gene: TRBV19
CDR3aa: ASSEAWRGLYEQY; v_gene: TRBV6-1
CDR3aa: ASSIPGQSYGYT; v_gene: TRBV5-6
CDR3aa: ASSSLTGAVAEAF; v_gene: TRBV11-2
CDR3aa: ASSMDLGGSYNEQF; v_gene: TRBV19
CDR3aa: ASSPGNTGELF; v_gene: TRBV7-3
CDR3aa: ASSDSWGAGELF; v_gene: TRBV6-1
CDR3aa: SSSPSRRTGGYEQY; v_gene: TRBV7-9
CDR3aa: ASSMTGPNEKLF; v_gene: TRBV19
CDR3aa: ASSQVSGYGYT; v_gene: TRBV4-1
CDR3aa: ASTKGGLTDTQY; v_gene: TRBV9
CDR3aa: ASSASREAIY; v_gene: TRBV9
CDR3aa: ASSEDRAAGGELF; v_gene: TRBV2
CDR3aa: ASLNRGSSTDTQY; v_gene: TRBV5-5
CDR3aa: ASLATHPGASEQF; v_gene: TRBV28
CDR3aa: ASKEGWRGGVETQY; v_gene: TRBV6-6
CDR3aa: SVEQNTGELF; v_gene: TRBV29-1
CDR3aa: ASSPQGGGTRRNEQF; v_gene: TRBV5-5
CDR3aa: ASSLETGGNSPLH; v_gene: TRBV5-6
CDR3aa: ARSSNRDLHDLNTEAF; v_gene: TRBV5-3
CDR3aa: ASSLRLLASTDTQY; v_gene: TRBV7-2
CDR3aa: ASSPGVYGCT; v_gene: TRBV19
CDR3aa: ASSSLGGPSYEQY; v_gene: TRBV2
CDR3aa: ASSERQGARDQPQH; v_gene: TRBV19
CDR3aa: AISEGQGAGQPQH; v_gene: TRBV10-3
CDR3aa: SPSYGYT; v_gene: TRBV29-1
CDR3aa: ASSLLGGAGETQY; v_gene: TRBV7-3
CDR3aa: ASSLGLDRAGIGERGYT; v_gene: TRBV5-4
CDR3aa: ASSRVGHLNEKLF; v_gene: TRBV25-1
CDR3aa: AWSVDRGSYEQY; v_gene: TRBV30
CDR3aa: ASSELAARGTEAF; v_gene: TRBV2
CDR3aa: SSSPAGRAGELF; v_gene: TRBV7-9
CDR3aa: ASSDPGGEQY; v_gene: TRBV6-1
CDR3aa: ASSVVQGGTYEQY; v_gene: TRBV19
CDR3aa: ASSVAGGAQETQY; v_gene: TRBV9
CDR3aa: ASSHQGVHYGYT; v_gene: TRBV28
CDR3aa: ASTITGTVYNEQF; v_gene: TRBV27
CDR3aa: ASGPDRRTINYGYT; v_gene: TRBV28
CDR3aa: ASSYNRDTAYGYT; v_gene: TRBV6-6
CDR3aa: AWSVWGGGGNTIY; v_gene: TRBV30
CDR3aa: ATQTDRGYEQY; v_gene: TRBV19
CDR3aa: ASTQGGEQF; v_gene: TRBV6-5
CDR3aa: ASSGGLAIPVHTQY; v_gene: TRBV5-8